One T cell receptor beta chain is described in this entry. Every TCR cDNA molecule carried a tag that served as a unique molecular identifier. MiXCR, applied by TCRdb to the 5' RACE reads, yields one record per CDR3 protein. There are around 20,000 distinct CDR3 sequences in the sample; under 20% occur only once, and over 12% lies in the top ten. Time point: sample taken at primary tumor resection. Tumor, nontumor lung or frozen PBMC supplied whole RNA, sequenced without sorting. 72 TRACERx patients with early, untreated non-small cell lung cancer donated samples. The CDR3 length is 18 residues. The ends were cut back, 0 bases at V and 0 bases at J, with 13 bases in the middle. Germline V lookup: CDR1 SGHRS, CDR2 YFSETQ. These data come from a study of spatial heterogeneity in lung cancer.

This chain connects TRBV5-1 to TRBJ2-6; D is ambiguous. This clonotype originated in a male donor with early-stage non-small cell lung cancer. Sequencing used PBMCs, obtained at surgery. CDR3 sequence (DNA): TGCGCCAGCAGCTTGGAAGGTACGGCGACCTCTGGGGCCAACGTCCTGACTTTC. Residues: CASSLEGTATSGANVLTF.